What follows are 4 T cell receptor beta chains derived from one specimen sequenced in a study of T cell repertoires and HLA-DP antigens. For these receptors, no antigen is known. Clones were sequenced by immunoSEQ multiplex PCR, and TCRdb holds only the in-frame ones, with some missing. The profile shows 65,000 to 90,000 clones, around four fifths of them singletons. Sequencing was carried out using CD4+ T cells from PBMCs. These TCRs come from a man between 60 and 75 years old in good health and CMV-seronegative.

In DNA form, the CDR3 reads TGTGCCACCAGCAGCGACAGGGGGCGCTTCGAGCAGTACTTC. Translation gives CATSSDRGRFEQYF. The chain couples TRBV15 to TRBJ2-7, with TRBD1 matching 10 bases. The CDR3 spans 14 residues. Germline V lookup: CDR1 LNHNV, CDR2 YYDKDF (reference sequence). J lost 6 bases, V lost 3 bases, and 5 bases had no gene match.

The chain combines TRBV19 with TRBJ1-5, with TRBD1 identical over 7 bases. Germline-derived CDR1 and CDR2 are LNHDA and SQIVND (reference sequence). V dropped 10 bases and J dropped 2; count of bases not matched to a gene: 8. This CDR3 region has 14 residues. The CDR3 nucleotides read TGTGCCAAGCCTGGGCAGGGGGGCAATCAGCCCCAGCATTTT. Translated, it gives CAKPGQGGNQPQHF.

The V and J genes are TRBV10-3 and TRBJ2-3; 10 bases fit TRBD2. The CDR3 is 16 amino acids. Looked up from germline, CDR1 is ENHRY and CDR2 is SYGVKD. After removal of 0 bases from V and 4 bases from J, the junction contained 4 bases not matched to a gene. Here the CDR3 DNA reads TGTGCCATCAGTGAGTCGACTAGCGGGCGGGCAGATACGCAGTATTTT. Its translation: CAISESTSGRADTQYF.

This clone was detected once. The gene calls are TRBV9 and TRBJ2-1, with 10 bases aligning to TRBD2. Unmatched junction bases numbered 11, after V lost 0 bases and J lost 8 bases. This CDR3 is built from 17 residues. CDR1 is SGDLS and CDR2 is YYNGEE in the germline V gene. CDR3 coding DNA: TGTGCCAGCAGCGTAGCTTCCAGCGGGAGGGCGAGGGATGAGCAGTTCTTC. Translated: CASSVASSGRARDEQFF.